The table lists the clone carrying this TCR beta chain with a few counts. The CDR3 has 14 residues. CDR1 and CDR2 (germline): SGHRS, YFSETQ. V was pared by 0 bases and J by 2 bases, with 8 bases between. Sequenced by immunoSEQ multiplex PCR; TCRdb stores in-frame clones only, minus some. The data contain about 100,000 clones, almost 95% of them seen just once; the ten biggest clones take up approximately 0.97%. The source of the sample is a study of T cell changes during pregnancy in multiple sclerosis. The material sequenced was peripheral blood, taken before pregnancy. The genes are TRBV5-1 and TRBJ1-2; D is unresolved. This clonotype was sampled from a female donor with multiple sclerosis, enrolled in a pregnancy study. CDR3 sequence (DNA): TGCGCCAGCAGCTTGGTGGGCAGCAACTATGGCTACACCTTC. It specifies CASSLVGSNYGYTF.